This T cell receptor beta chain was recovered during a study of CD8+ T cells in alopecia areata. General study results and limits: Patients shared TCRs less clearly than mice did, possibly for HLA-related reasons.

This clone has more than one count but fewer than ten. Its antigen remains unknown. Following RNA extraction, reverse transcription yielded cDNA that acted as the sequencing template. Assay used: immunoSEQ multiplex PCR; TCRdb lists only in-frame clones, some missing. The profile shows about 130,000 clones, around 49% of them singletons. The CDR3 totals 15 residues. Germline trimming cut 8 bases from V and 8 bases from J; bases unmatched to any gene: 17. CDR1 ENHRY and CDR2 SYGVKD come from the germline V gene. Sorting from PBMCs produced CD4+ and CD8+ T cells. The chain couples TRBV10-3 to TRBJ1-2; 7 bases agree with TRBD1. Sequences were derived from CD8+ T cells sorted from blood, sampled at week 0. The clonotype comes from a human donor with alopecia areata. The CDR3 DNA follows: TGTGCCATCGGGGACAGTCCTCTCCCCAGCGAGGGCTACACCTTC. Protein sequence: CAIGDSPLPSEGYTF.